The clone carrying this TCR beta chain was detected ten times or more. Its antigen remains unidentified. The sample comes from a study of neurological immune-mediated disorders. Findings and caveats of the study: There was no clinical or MRI feature that was associated with the multiple sclerosis repertoire cluster.

CDR3 length: 16 residues. V gave up 1 base and J gave up 1 base; unmatched junction bases: 2. CDR1 and CDR2 (germline): SGHTA, FQGNSA. TCRdb recomputed calls from the 5' RACE reads with MiXCR, one row per CDR3 protein. The sample records about 62,000 distinct CDR3 sequences, less than 4% being singletons. The receptor's source is a woman aged 50 to 65 with multiple sclerosis. The chain links TRBV7-2 to TRBJ2-3; 10 bases fit TRBD2. The specimen sequenced was PBMCs. The CDR3: CASSLVGTSGTDTQYF. The CDR3 nucleotides read TGTGCCAGCAGCTTAGTTGGGACTAGCGGCACAGATACGCAGTATTTT.